One and the same sample provided the 5 T cell receptor beta chains below, sequenced in a study of Graves' ophthalmopathy and Graves' hyperthyroidism. Researchers took RNA transcripts and amplified TCR beta CDR3 regions from them. HTBI-primed first-round RT-PCR preceded second-round multiplex PCR. MiXCR, run by TCRdb on the multiplex PCR reads, gives a single entry per CDR3 protein. The sample yields over 150,000 distinct CDR3 sequences, less than 45% seen once. Input material: peripheral blood. The receptors here all came from a woman in her forties with Graves' ophthalmopathy.

The rearrangement links TRBV30 to TRBJ2-7; 8 bases line up with TRBD1. The CDR3 totals 15 residues. After removal of 2 bases from V and 3 bases from J, the junction contained 9 bases not matched to a gene. Germline CDR1 and CDR2: GTSNPN and SVGIG (reference sequence). CDR3 sequence (DNA): TGTGCCTGGAGTAAGGACAGGGTAGGGTACTACGAGCAGTACTTC. Translated, it gives CAWSKDRVGYYEQYF. Combining the CDR3 with reference TRBV30 and TRBJ2-7 gives the whole variable domain SQTIHQWPATLVQPVGSPLSLECTVEGTSNPNLYWYRQAAGRGLQLLFYSVGIGQISSEVPQNLSASRPQDRQFILSSKKLLLSDSGFYLCAWSKDRVGYYEQYFGPGTRLTVT.

In this sample, this clonotype turned up many times. The chain combines TRBV7-2 with TRBJ2-2; TRBD1 matches at 7 bases. The V gene end was trimmed by 4 bases and the J gene end by 8 bases; junction bases not matched to a gene: 4. The CDR3 is 13 amino acids. Per germline, CDR1 SGHTA and CDR2 FQGNSA. This chain's CDR3 is CASSSDRVGELFF. CDR3 DNA: TGTGCCAGCAGCTCCGACAGGGTGGGGGAGCTGTTTTTT. Together with reference TRBV7-2 and TRBJ2-2, the CDR3 gives the full variable domain: GAGVSQSPSNKVTEKGKDVELRCDPISGHTALYWYRQSLGQGLEFLIYFQGNSAPDKSGLPSDRFSAERTGGSVSTLTIQRTQQEDSAVYLCASSSDRVGELFFGEGSRLTVL.

This clonotype was recorded at least ten times. The genes are TRBV10-3 and TRBJ2-5; D uncertain. This CDR3 has 13 amino acids. V was pared by 0 bases and J by 4 bases, with 6 bases between. In germline, CDR1 is ENHRY, CDR2 SYGVKD. The CDR3 spells CAISESVVETQYF. CDR3 DNA sequence: TGTGCCATCAGTGAGTCTGTAGTAGAGACCCAGTACTTC.

In this sample, this clonotype turned up many times. The genes are TRBV2 and TRBJ1-2; TRBD1 agrees at 9 bases. V was clipped by 8 bases and J by 6 bases; unmatched bases: 4. Germline CDR1 reads SNHLY; CDR2 reads FYNNEI. The length of the CDR3 is 12 residues. CDR3 nucleotides: TGTGCCAGCTACAGGGGGCGGGATGGCTACACCTTC. This translates into CASYRGRDGYTF.

This clonotype showed up many times. This rearrangement joins TRBV19 to TRBJ2-2; 8 nucleotides agree with TRBD2. V shed 7 bases, J shed 1 base, and the junction held 5 bases outside the gene matches. This CDR3 is 15 amino acids long. The germline gives CDR1 LNHDA, CDR2 SQIVND (reference sequence). The CDR3 here is CASTVLAGNTGELFF. CDR3 nucleotide sequence: TGTGCCAGTACAGTCCTAGCGGGGAACACCGGGGAGCTGTTTTTT.